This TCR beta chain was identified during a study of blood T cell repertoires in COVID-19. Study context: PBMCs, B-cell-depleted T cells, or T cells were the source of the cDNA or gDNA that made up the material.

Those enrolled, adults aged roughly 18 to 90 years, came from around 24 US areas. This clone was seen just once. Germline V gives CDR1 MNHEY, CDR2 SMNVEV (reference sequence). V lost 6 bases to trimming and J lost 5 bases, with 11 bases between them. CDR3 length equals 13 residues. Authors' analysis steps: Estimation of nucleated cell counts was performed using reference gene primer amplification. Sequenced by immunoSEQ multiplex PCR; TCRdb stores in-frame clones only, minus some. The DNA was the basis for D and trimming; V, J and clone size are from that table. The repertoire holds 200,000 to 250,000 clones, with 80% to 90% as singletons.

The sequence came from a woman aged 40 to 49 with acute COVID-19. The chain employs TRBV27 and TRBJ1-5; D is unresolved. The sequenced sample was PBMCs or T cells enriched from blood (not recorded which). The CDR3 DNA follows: TGTGCCAGCAGCTTAAACGGGTATCAGCCCCAGCATTTT. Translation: CASSLNGYQPQHF.